These 21 T cell receptor beta chains came from one sample sequenced in a study of cytomegalovirus exposure and HLA in healthy donors. The PCR ran on 60 Vbeta and 13 Jbeta primers. TCRdb's table, derived via immunoSEQ multiplex PCR, lists solely in-frame clones and lacks some. Of approximately 110,000 clones in the sample, 50% to 70% were seen once. The sequencing input was PBMCs. Every receptor here comes from a man aged 30-40 years in good health and CMV-seropositive.

The rearrangement links TRBV6-6 to TRBJ2-7; D is perhaps TRBD1 (6 bases). Between the trimmed V and J ends, which lost 7 bases and 2 bases, there was a span of 15 bases. Germline assignment: CDR1 MNHNY and CDR2 SVGAGI (reference sequence). The CDR3 consists of 14 residues. This CDR3 reads CASKPDSRPYEQYF. CDR3 bases: TGTGCCAGCAAACCGGACAGCCGGCCCTACGAGCAGTACTTC.

This clone was picked up a small number of times. The rearrangement joins TRBV2 to TRBJ2-3, with 7 bases identical to TRBD2. The CDR3 is made up of 11 amino acids. The germline V gene encodes CDR1 SNHLY and CDR2 FYNNEI. J gave up 8 bases and V 11 bases, and 7 bases lay outside the gene matches. CDR3 nucleotides: TGTGCCTGCTACACGGGGGGTACGCAGTATTTT. It is translated as CACYTGGTQYF.

This chain connects TRBV2 to TRBJ1-2; no firm D call. The CDR3 runs 13 residues. Germline V lookup: CDR1 SNHLY, CDR2 FYNNEI. Between the trimmed V and J ends, which lost 2 bases and 2 bases, there was a span of 6 bases. DNA of the CDR3: TGTGCCAGCAGTGAACAGGAAAACTATGGCTACACCTTC. This sequence encodes CASSEQENYGYTF.

The chain couples TRBV10-3 to TRBJ1-2, with no clear D. The germline V gene encodes CDR1 ENHRY and CDR2 SYGVKD. The CDR3 has 13 amino acids. Between the trimmed V and J ends, which lost 7 bases and 3 bases, there was a span of 12 bases. The CDR3 coding sequence is TGTGCCATCAACCACGGGGTGGACTATGGCTACACCTTC. This encodes CAINHGVDYGYTF.

The rearrangement links TRBV19 to TRBJ1-2; 7 bases match TRBD1. CDR3 length: 13 residues. V gave up 3 bases and J gave up 7 bases; unmatched junction bases: 5. From germline, CDR1 is LNHDA and CDR2 SQIVND (reference sequence). CDR3 sequence: CASSMSGGVGYTF. Here the CDR3 DNA reads TGTGCCAGTAGTATGTCAGGGGGTGTTGGCTACACCTTC. Based on the CDR3 plus reference TRBV19 and TRBJ1-2, the full variable domain is DGGITQSPKYLFRKEGQNVTLSCEQNLNHDAMYWYRQDPGQGLRLIYYSQIVNDFQKGDIAEGYSVSREKKESFPLTVTSAQKNPTAFYLCASSMSGGVGYTFGSGTRLTVV.

This clone has a handful of counts. The chain carries TRBV4-1 and TRBJ1-1; D is undetermined. The CDR3 has 14 amino acids. V gave up 3 bases and J gave up 1 base, with 9 bases separating them. CDR1 is MGHRA, CDR2 YSYEKL, per germline. The CDR3 coding sequence is TGCGCCAGCAGCCAGGAAACAGAGAACACTGAAGCTTTCTTT. It yields the protein CASSQETENTEAFF.

In DNA, the CDR3 is TGTGCCAGCAGCGCCAACAGGTACAATGAGCAGTTCTTC. It codes for CASSANRYNEQFF. The V and J genes are TRBV7-2 and TRBJ2-1; D might be TRBD1 (5 bases). The germline V gene encodes CDR1 SGHTA and CDR2 FQGNSA. With 5 bases removed from V and 4 bases from J, the gap between germline ends came to 9 bases. CDR3 length: 13 residues.

V usage is TRBV7-9 and J usage is TRBJ1-1, with 8 bases lining up with TRBD1. The germline CDR1 and CDR2 sequences are SEHNR and FQNEAQ (reference sequence). This CDR3 is 16 amino acids long. The V segment lost 5 bases and the J segment 0 bases; nucleotides outside the gene matches: 8. The CDR3 is CASSHKQGGMNTEAFF. CDR3 nucleotide sequence: TGTGCCAGCAGCCATAAACAGGGGGGAATGAACACTGAAGCTTTCTTT.

The chain couples TRBV4-1 to TRBJ1-1; a possible D gene is TRBD1 (5 bases). Germline loops: CDR1 MGHRA, CDR2 YSYEKL. The CDR3 has 14 residues. V was shortened by 0 bases and J by 3 bases, with 8 bases between the two germline ends. DNA for the CDR3: TGCGCCAGCAGCCAAGATCCGGGGGACACTGAAGCTTTCTTT. Protein: CASSQDPGDTEAFF.

The chain combines TRBV7-8 with TRBJ2-7, with TRBD1 identical over 9 bases. CDR3 size: 14 residues. Per the germline V gene, CDR1 is SGHVS and CDR2 is FQNEAQ. Trimming cost V 3 bases and J 7 bases; bases outside gene matches: 7. The CDR3 loop reads CASSFVGQGHEQYF. The CDR3 region has the DNA TGTGCCAGCAGCTTTGTCGGACAGGGGCATGAGCAGTACTTC.

This chain links TRBV30 with TRBJ1-1; no clear D gene. Germline V gene sequence: CDR1 GTSNPN, CDR2 SVGIG (reference sequence). V gave up 4 bases and J gave up 5 bases, with 17 bases separating them. The CDR3 consists of 14 residues. As DNA, the CDR3 is TGTGCCTGGAATATATGCGAGGATAAGACTGAAGCTTTCTTT. It is translated as CAWNICEDKTEAFF.

The chain links TRBV30 to TRBJ1-2; the match to TRBD1 covers 7 bases. From germline, CDR1 is GTSNPN and CDR2 SVGIG (reference sequence). The CDR3 is 13 amino acids. Trimming cost V 5 bases and J 8 bases; bases outside gene matches: 11. DNA for the CDR3: TGTGCCTGGGTCTCTGGGACAGCCCTAGGCTACACCTTC. Its protein is CAWVSGTALGYTF.

This clone was observed a few times. The CDR3: CATRTGLNTEAFF. Here the CDR3 DNA reads TGTGCCACCCGGACAGGCTTGAACACTGAAGCTTTCTTT. The V gene is TRBV6-1, the J gene TRBJ1-1; 7 bases line up with TRBD1. The junction had 5 bases not matched to a gene; V was cut back by 10 bases and J by 0 bases. CDR3 length: 13 amino acids. CDR1 MNHNS and CDR2 SASEGT come from the germline V gene.

This sequence joins TRBV10-1 and TRBJ2-7, with 7 positions matching TRBD1. The germline V gene encodes CDR1 WNHNN and CDR2 SYGVQD (reference sequence). The CDR3 loop spans 14 amino acids. The ends lost 3 bases at V and 2 bases at J; junction bases unmatched: 4. The DNA for the CDR3 is TGCGCCAGCAGTGACTCCGGGACAGCCTACGAGCAGTACTTC. Amino acids: CASSDSGTAYEQYF.

The genes are TRBV6-1 and TRBJ2-5; D is unclear. There are 11 residues in the CDR3. Germline CDR1 is MNHNS and CDR2 is SASEGT. Trimming cost V 0 bases and J 11 bases, with 7 bases left between them. In DNA, the CDR3 is TGTGCCAGCAGTGAAGCTGGTGAGCAGTACTTC. Its protein is CASSEAGEQYF.

The chain employs TRBV7-9 and TRBJ1-6, with 7 positions matching TRBD1. CDR1 and CDR2 from the germline V gene are SEHNR and FQNEAQ (reference sequence). The ends lost 7 bases at V and 10 bases at J; junction bases unmatched: 7. This CDR3 spans 13 amino acids. This CDR3 is CASNPQGLSPLHF. CDR3 coding DNA: TGTGCCAGCAACCCACAGGGGCTCTCACCCCTCCACTTT.

V is TRBV4-2 and J is TRBJ2-4; possible D gene TRBD2, 6 bases. The germline V gene encodes CDR1 LGHNA and CDR2 YNFKEQ. This CDR3 comprises 15 residues. The germline V and J ends were trimmed by 0 bases and 8 bases, with 14 bases remaining between them. The CDR3 sequence is CASSQDRTPGDIQYF. CDR3 nucleotide sequence: TGTGCCAGCAGCCAAGATCGGACCCCGGGGGACATTCAGTACTTC.

V gene TRBV4-1 combines with J gene TRBJ1-2; 7 bases align to TRBD1. Germline V gene data show CDR1 as MGHRA and CDR2 as YSYEKL. The CDR3 has 14 residues. Losses at the gene ends were 4 bases for V and 8 bases for J; bases not matched to a gene: 10. CDR3 sequence: CASSRTGQPRGYTF. The DNA for the CDR3 is TGCGCCAGCAGCCGGACGGGACAGCCCCGGGGCTACACCTTC.

There are a few counts of this clone. CDR3 in DNA: TGTGCCAGCAGTGGGGGCGGGGGGGCCCGGGATGAGCAGTTCTTC. Protein product: CASSGGGGARDEQFF. V usage is TRBV2 and J usage is TRBJ2-1; 9 bases are shared with TRBD2. Germline trimming cut 4 bases from V and 8 bases from J; bases unmatched to any gene: 9. This CDR3 contains 15 residues. Germline CDR1 is SNHLY and CDR2 is FYNNEI.

Regarding this clone: An end of the junction differs from the germline gene, which may be a read error. This chain connects TRBV6-1 to TRBJ1-3; D unclear. This CDR3 has 16 residues. CDR1 and CDR2 (germline): MNHNS, SASEGT. The CDR3 region is CASSDPLRSSGNTTYF. DNA for the CDR3: TGTGCCAGCAGTGATCCCCTTAGGAGCTCTGGAAACACCACATATTTT.

J is TRBJ1-2 and V is TRBV10-3; D unresolved. Trimming took off 4 bases at V and 4 bases at J, with 7 bases between the two ends. The CDR3 is made up of 12 amino acids. Germline V gene data show CDR1 as ENHRY and CDR2 as SYGVKD. This CDR3 is CAISAAGYGYTF. CDR3 nucleotides: TGTGCCATCAGTGCGGCGGGCTATGGCTACACCTTC.